The clone carrying this T cell receptor (beta chain) appeared many times. This specimen belongs to a study of identical twins. CDR3 length: 15 amino acids. Trimming cost V 3 bases and J 8 bases; bases outside gene matches: 6. Germline V gene lookup returns CDR1 SGHTA and CDR2 FQGNSA. TCRdb re-derived calls from the 5' RACE reads in MiXCR, one entry per CDR3 protein. This repertoire shows roughly 250,000 distinct CDR3 sequences, about an eighth found once; its top ten account for 7% to 9.5%. The TCR sequence derives from a woman aged 18-29 years in good health. This chain links TRBV7-2 with TRBJ1-6; 8 nucleotides line up with TRBD1. Sample: memory (CD45RO+) T cells sorted from blood. For the CDR3, the DNA is TGTGCCAGCAGCTTTGGTGGACAGGGCTATTCACCCCTCCACTTT. Translating it yields CASSFGGQGYSPLHF.